Presented here are 14 T cell receptor beta chains from one specimen sequenced in a study of cytomegalovirus exposure and HLA in healthy donors. Using immunoSEQ multiplex PCR, the repertoire was profiled, and TCRdb retains in-frame clones only, with some absent. The sample consists of roughly 100,000 clones, around 87% of them appearing once. The source material was PBMCs. The receptors come from a woman between 18 and 29 years old in good health and CMV-seropositive.

This chain's CDR3 is CASTTPSQTGRYEQYF. The CDR3 DNA reads TGTGCCAGCACTACTCCAAGCCAGACAGGGAGATACGAGCAGTACTTC. The chain links TRBV2 to TRBJ2-7, with 7 bases matching TRBD1. This CDR3 region has 16 residues. CDR1 is SNHLY, CDR2 FYNNEI, per germline. Losses at the gene ends were 7 bases for V and 4 bases for J; bases not matched to a gene: 16.

The rearrangement links TRBV11-2 to TRBJ1-2; 8 bases agree with TRBD1. Trimming cost V 6 bases and J 6 bases; bases outside gene matches: 9. The CDR3 is made up of 14 amino acids. The V gene's germline CDR1 is SGHAT and CDR2 FQNNGV. In DNA, the CDR3 is TGTGCCAGCAGGAGGACAGGGAAGATTGATGGCTACACCTTC. Amino acid sequence: CASRRTGKIDGYTF.

The chain employs TRBV27 and TRBJ1-1, with D tentatively TRBD1 (5 bases). Between the trimmed V and J ends, which lost 1 base and 1 base, there was a span of 7 bases. This CDR3 is 14 amino acids long. The germline CDR1 and CDR2 sequences are MNHEY and SMNVEV (reference sequence). The CDR3 DNA follows: TGTGCCAGCAGTTTATGGGGGGAGAACACTGAAGCTTTCTTT. It yields the protein CASSLWGENTEAFF.

The CDR3 spells CASSFEPTDGYTF. In DNA, the CDR3 is TGTGCCAGCAGTTTTGAACCTACAGACGGCTACACCTTC. This chain joins TRBV27 and TRBJ1-2; D gene uncertain. V was shortened by 3 bases and J by 8 bases, with 13 bases between the two germline ends. CDR3 length: 13 residues. Germline CDR1 is MNHEY and CDR2 is SMNVEV (reference sequence).

V gene TRBV6-5 combines with J gene TRBJ2-3; the match to TRBD1 covers 12 bases. Germline CDR1 MNHEY, CDR2 SVGAGI. V shed 6 bases and J 5 bases; nucleotides not matched to a gene: 6. This CDR3 spans 15 amino acids. CDR3 region: CASSIRDRGQDTQYF. CDR3 nucleotides: TGTGCCAGCAGCATCCGGGACAGGGGGCAAGATACGCAGTATTTT.

The sample holds a few counts of this clone. The chain couples TRBV27 to TRBJ2-7; D is unresolved. Germline V lookup: CDR1 MNHEY, CDR2 SMNVEV (reference sequence). Trimming stripped 4 bases from V and 0 bases from J, with 19 bases between. The CDR3 has 17 residues. The chain's CDR3 is CASSSPHDSRSSYEQYF. The CDR3 bases are TGTGCCAGCAGTTCCCCTCATGACTCTAGGAGCTCCTACGAGCAGTACTTC.

This clone was seen a single time. The V gene is TRBV6-5, the J gene TRBJ2-7; TRBD1 matches at 7 bases. The CDR3 extends over 14 amino acids. CDR1 and CDR2 from the germline V gene are MNHEY and SVGAGI. The J segment lost 2 bases and the V segment lost 6 bases, leaving 7 bases of the junction unmatched. This CDR3 is CASSILTGTYEQYF. DNA of the CDR3: TGTGCCAGCAGCATACTGACAGGGACCTACGAGCAGTACTTC.

The chain is built from TRBV12-5 and TRBJ2-7, with D maybe TRBD1 (6 bases). The CDR3 covers 20 residues. CDR1 is LGHNT and CDR2 is FRNRAP in the germline V gene. V dropped 1 base and J dropped 4 bases, with 29 bases sitting between them. Written as DNA, the CDR3 is TGTGCTAGTGGTTTGGCCACCGTTTCGTCCCAGGGGCGCAGTATATACGAGCAGTACTTC. Protein sequence: CASGLATVSSQGRSIYEQYF.

The V and J genes are TRBV19 and TRBJ2-7; tentatively, D is TRBD2 (6 bases). Trimming shortened V by 3 bases and J by 5 bases, and 11 bases separated the two germline ends. In germline, CDR1 is LNHDA, CDR2 SQIVND (reference sequence). The CDR3 spans 13 residues. For the CDR3, the DNA is TGTGCCAGTAGTATGGGGACTTCCAACGAGCAGTACTTC. Translation gives CASSMGTSNEQYF.

The chain carries TRBV5-6 and TRBJ2-3; no definite D call. CDR1 SGHDT and CDR2 YYEEEE come from the germline V gene. V was clipped by 1 base and J by 2 bases, with 11 bases between them. The CDR3 covers 15 residues. The CDR3 nucleotides are TGTGCCAGCAGCTTGATAGGTCACTACACAGATACGCAGTATTTT. Translating it yields CASSLIGHYTDTQYF.

Remarks on this clone: The same CDR3 also results from other DNA sequences found in this sample. This rearrangement joins TRBV9 to TRBJ1-5; D possibly corresponds to TRBD1 (5 bases). The V and J ends lost 0 bases and 1 base respectively, with 8 bases between them. The CDR3 has 15 amino acids. The germline gives CDR1 SGDLS, CDR2 YYNGEE. The chain's CDR3 is CASSVDGGSNQPQHF. The DNA of the CDR3 is TGTGCCAGCAGCGTAGACGGGGGAAGCAATCAGCCCCAGCATTTT. The full variable domain, with the rest looked up from reference TRBV9 and TRBJ1-5, is DSGVTQTPKHLITATGQRVTLRCSPRSGDLSVYWYQQSLDQGLQFLIQYYNGEERAKGNILERFSAQQFPDLHSELNLSSLELGDSALYFCASSVDGGSNQPQHFGDGTRLSIL.

The gene calls are TRBV7-8 and TRBJ2-5, with D perhaps matching TRBD1 (6 bases). This CDR3 spans 13 amino acids. The ends were cut back, 5 bases at V and 5 bases at J, with 12 bases in the middle. Germline V gene sequence: CDR1 SGHVS, CDR2 FQNEAQ. The CDR3 sequence is CASSMTGRETQYF. The DNA for the CDR3 is TGTGCCAGCAGCATGACAGGACGGGAGACCCAGTACTTC.

Worth noting for this clone: Other DNA sequences in the sample encode the same CDR3. CDR3 coding DNA: TGTGCCAGCAGCCTCGGGACTAACTATGGCTACACCTTC. Amino acids: CASSLGTNYGYTF. The chain is built from TRBV5-5 and TRBJ1-2; D remains ambiguous. The CDR3 totals 13 residues. The germline CDR1 and CDR2 sequences are SGHKS and YYEKEE (reference sequence). The germline V and J ends were trimmed by 4 bases and 0 bases, with 7 bases remaining between them.

This sequence joins TRBV28 and TRBJ2-2; 7 nucleotides agree with TRBD2. The CDR3 is 15 amino acids. With V trimmed by 2 bases and J by 5 bases, 5 bases remained unmatched. Per the germline V gene, CDR1 is MDHEN and CDR2 is SYDVKM. CDR3 sequence: CASSLLGGGTGELFF. DNA of the CDR3: TGTGCCAGCAGTTTACTAGGCGGGGGTACCGGGGAGCTGTTTTTT.